Given below is one TCR beta chain in context. The sample comes from a study of blood T cell repertoires in COVID-19. Study information: Both acute and convalescent COVID-19 samples were obtained from the United States, Italy and Spain.

Using immunoSEQ multiplex PCR, the repertoire was profiled, and TCRdb retains in-frame clones only, with some absent. The data contain some 170,000 clones, around 90% of them singletons. The CDR3 totals 14 residues. V was shortened by 5 bases and J by 8 bases, with 18 bases between the two germline ends. Germline loops: CDR1 SGHVS, CDR2 FQNEAQ. The sample taken for sequencing was peripheral blood. The clonotype originates from a woman aged 60-70 years who had recovered from COVID-19. The chain has TRBV7-8 and TRBJ1-2; D ambiguous. CDR3 sequence reads: CASSPLVEFEGYTF. As DNA, the CDR3 is TGTGCCAGCAGCCCCCTTGTAGAGTTTGAAGGCTACACCTTC. Full variable domain (outside the CDR3, taken from reference TRBV7-8 and TRBJ1-2): GAGVSQSPRYKVAKRGQDVALRCDPISGHVSLFWYQQALGQGPEFLTYFQNEAQLDKSGLPSDRFFAERPEGSVSTLKIQRTQQEDSAVYLCASSPLVEFEGYTFGSGTRLTVV.